The 8 T cell receptor beta chains below come from one sample, sequenced in a study of cytomegalovirus exposure and HLA in healthy donors. Primers: 60 Vbeta forward and 13 Jbeta reverse. Data came from immunoSEQ multiplex PCR; TCRdb stores just in-frame clones and leaves some out. The sample lists about 190,000 clones; less than 90% were seen once. The sample consisted of PBMCs. These receptors all come from a man between 45 and 60 years old in good health and CMV-seronegative.

This clone has just one count. CDR3 region: CASKSSGVRNQPQHF. DNA of the CDR3: TGTGCCAGCAAGTCATCAGGGGTTCGCAATCAGCCCCAGCATTTT. The chain has TRBV2 and TRBJ1-5; maybe TRBD1 (6 bases). CDR1 and CDR2 from the germline V gene are SNHLY and FYNNEI. There are 15 residues in the CDR3. V was shortened by 7 bases and J by 2 bases, with 15 bases between the two germline ends.

This clone was counted a single time. Different DNA sequences within this sample yield the same CDR3. The chain links TRBV11-2 to TRBJ1-2; D might be TRBD1 (6 bases). The CDR3 contains 15 residues. Trimming shortened V by 4 bases and J by 3 bases, and 15 bases separated the two germline ends. Germline V gives CDR1 SGHAT, CDR2 FQNNGV. Here the CDR3 reads CASSSLQGMDYGYTF. CDR3 coding DNA: TGTGCCAGCAGCTCCCTACAGGGTATGGACTATGGCTACACCTTC.

The V call is TRBV28, the J call TRBJ2-7, with a tentative D call TRBD1 (6 bases). This CDR3 has 15 residues. V was trimmed by 4 bases and J by 0 bases, leaving 13 bases between them. Per germline, CDR1 MDHEN and CDR2 SYDVKM. In nucleotides, the CDR3 is TGTGCCAGCAGTTCAGACAGGTTCAGCTCCTACGAGCAGTACTTC. Protein sequence: CASSSDRFSSYEQYF.

The J gene is TRBJ2-7, the V gene TRBV13; D possibly corresponds to TRBD1 (7 bases). CDR1 PRHDT and CDR2 FYEKMQ come from the germline V gene (reference sequence). The CDR3 runs 15 residues. Between the trimmed V and J ends, which lost 5 bases and 4 bases, there was a span of 18 bases. Written as DNA, the CDR3 is TGTGCCAGCAGCCCCGCGGGACAGATAGTTTACGAGCAGTACTTC. It translates to CASSPAGQIVYEQYF.

This clone was seen a handful of times. CDR3 sequence (DNA): TGTGCCAGCAGTCAGAACTCTGGAAACACCATATATTTT. Translating gives CASSQNSGNTIYF. The gene calls are TRBV6-5 and TRBJ1-3, with D unclear. Germline V CDR1 and CDR2: MNHEY, SVGAGI. The CDR3 has 13 amino acids. Trimming left V 5 bases short and J 0 bases short, with 5 bases between.

This chain connects TRBV7-2 to TRBJ2-7, with 15 bases lining up with TRBD2. The CDR3 has 17 residues. After removal of 5 bases from V and 4 bases from J, the junction contained 9 bases not matched to a gene. Germline V gives CDR1 SGHTA, CDR2 FQGNSA. The CDR3 region is CASSDLGLAGGRYEQYF. The CDR3 coding sequence is TGTGCCAGCAGCGATCTGGGACTAGCGGGGGGTCGGTACGAGCAGTACTTC. Filled out from reference TRBV7-2 and TRBJ2-7, the complete variable domain reads GAGVSQSPSNKVTEKGKDVELRCDPISGHTALYWYRQSLGQGLEFLIYFQGNSAPDKSGLPSDRFSAERTGGSVSTLTIQRTQQEDSAVYLCASSDLGLAGGRYEQYFGPGTRLTVT.

This chain links TRBV19 with TRBJ2-1; TRBD1 might be the D (6 bases). This CDR3 has 14 residues. Looked up from germline, CDR1 is LNHDA and CDR2 is SQIVND (reference sequence). Trimming pared 4 bases from V and 6 bases from J, leaving 13 bases between. The CDR3 loop is CASSRLQGSNEQFF. In nucleotides, the CDR3 is TGTGCCAGTAGTAGGTTACAGGGAAGCAATGAGCAGTTCTTC.

The V gene is TRBV7-8, the J gene TRBJ2-7, with 14 nucleotides matching TRBD2. Germline assignment: CDR1 SGHVS and CDR2 FQNEAQ. The CDR3 loop spans 17 amino acids. The V gene end was trimmed by 5 bases and the J gene end by 2 bases; junction bases not matched to a gene: 8. The CDR3 here is CASSERTSGRSTYEQYF. The CDR3 nucleotides are TGTGCCAGCAGCGAACGGACTAGCGGGAGGTCCACCTACGAGCAGTACTTC. The full variable domain, completed using reference TRBV7-8 and TRBJ2-7, is GAGVSQSPRYKVAKRGQDVALRCDPISGHVSLFWYQQALGQGPEFLTYFQNEAQLDKSGLPSDRFFAERPEGSVSTLKIQRTQQEDSAVYLCASSERTSGRSTYEQYFGPGTRLTVT.